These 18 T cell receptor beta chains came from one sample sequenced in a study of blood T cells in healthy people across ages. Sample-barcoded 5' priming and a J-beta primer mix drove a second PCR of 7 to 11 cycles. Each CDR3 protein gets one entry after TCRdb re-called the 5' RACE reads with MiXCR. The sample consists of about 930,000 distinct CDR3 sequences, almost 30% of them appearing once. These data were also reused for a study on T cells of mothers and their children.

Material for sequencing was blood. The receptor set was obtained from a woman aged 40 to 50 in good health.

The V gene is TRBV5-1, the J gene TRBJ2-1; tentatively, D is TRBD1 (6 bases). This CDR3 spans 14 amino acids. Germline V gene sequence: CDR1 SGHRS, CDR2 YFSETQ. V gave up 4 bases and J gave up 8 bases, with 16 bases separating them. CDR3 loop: CASSQQTGWDEQFF. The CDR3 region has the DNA TGCGCCAGCAGCCAACAGACAGGTTGGGATGAGCAGTTCTTC.

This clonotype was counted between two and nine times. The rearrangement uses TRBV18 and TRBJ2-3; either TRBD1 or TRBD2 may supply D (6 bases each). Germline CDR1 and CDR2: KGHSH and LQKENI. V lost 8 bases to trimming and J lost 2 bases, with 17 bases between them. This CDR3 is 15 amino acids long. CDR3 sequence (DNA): TGTGCCAGCCGACAGGTCGGGGGATCCACAGATACGCAGTATTTT. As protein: CASRQVGGSTDTQYF.

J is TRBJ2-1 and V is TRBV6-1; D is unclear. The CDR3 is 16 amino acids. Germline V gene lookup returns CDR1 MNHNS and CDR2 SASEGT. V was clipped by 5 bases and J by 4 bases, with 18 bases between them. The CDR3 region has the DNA TGTGCCAGCAGTAAAGAACGGTACAGTGGATACAATGAGCAGTTCTTC. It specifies CASSKERYSGYNEQFF.

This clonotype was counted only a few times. The CDR3 spells CATTRRGQGRQETQYF. DNA of the CDR3: TGTGCCACCACACGGAGGGGCCAGGGTAGACAAGAGACCCAGTACTTC. The rearrangement links TRBV15 to TRBJ2-5; D might be TRBD2 (6 bases). With 7 bases removed from V and 2 bases from J, the gap between germline ends came to 20 bases. The germline CDR1 and CDR2 sequences are LNHNV and YYDKDF (reference sequence). The CDR3 contains 16 residues.

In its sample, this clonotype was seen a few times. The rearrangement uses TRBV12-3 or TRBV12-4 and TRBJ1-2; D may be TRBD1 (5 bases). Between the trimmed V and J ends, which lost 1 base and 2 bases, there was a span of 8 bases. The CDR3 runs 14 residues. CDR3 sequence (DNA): TGTGCCAGCAGTTTAGGGCCAGGGAACTATGGCTACACCTTC. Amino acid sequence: CASSLGPGNYGYTF.

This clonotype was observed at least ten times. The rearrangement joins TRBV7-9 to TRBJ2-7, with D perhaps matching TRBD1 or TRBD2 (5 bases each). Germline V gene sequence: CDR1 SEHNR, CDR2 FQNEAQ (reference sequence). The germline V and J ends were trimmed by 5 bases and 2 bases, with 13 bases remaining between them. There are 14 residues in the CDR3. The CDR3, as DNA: TGTGCCAGCAGCCCCGGGACCCTGCCCTACGAGCAGTACTTC. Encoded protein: CASSPGTLPYEQYF. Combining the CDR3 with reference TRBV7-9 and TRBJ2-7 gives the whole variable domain DTGVSQNPRHKITKRGQNVTFRCDPISEHNRLYWYRQTLGQGPEFLTYFQNEAQLEKSRLLSDRFSAERPKGSFSTLEIQRTEQGDSAMYLCASSPGTLPYEQYFGPGTRLTVT.

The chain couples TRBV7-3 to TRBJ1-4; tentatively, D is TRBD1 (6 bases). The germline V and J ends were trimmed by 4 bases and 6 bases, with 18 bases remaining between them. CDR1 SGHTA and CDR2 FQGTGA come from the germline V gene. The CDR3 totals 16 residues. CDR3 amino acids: CASSSGTTTFHEKLFF. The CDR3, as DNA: TGTGCCAGCAGCTCAGGGACAACCACTTTTCATGAAAAACTGTTTTTT.

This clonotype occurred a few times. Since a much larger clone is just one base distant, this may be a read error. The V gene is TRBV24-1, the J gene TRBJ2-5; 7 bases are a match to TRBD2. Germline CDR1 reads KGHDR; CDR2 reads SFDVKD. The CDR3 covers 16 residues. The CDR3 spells CATSDRGRLADETRYF. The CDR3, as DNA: TGTGCCACCAGTGACCGGGGGAGACTAGCAGATGAGACCCGGTACTTC.

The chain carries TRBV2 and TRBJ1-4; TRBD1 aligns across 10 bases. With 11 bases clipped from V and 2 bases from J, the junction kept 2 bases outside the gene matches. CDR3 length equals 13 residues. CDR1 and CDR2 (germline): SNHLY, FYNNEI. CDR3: CAATGGTNEKLFF. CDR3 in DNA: TGTGCCGCGACAGGGGGCACTAATGAAAAACTGTTTTTT.

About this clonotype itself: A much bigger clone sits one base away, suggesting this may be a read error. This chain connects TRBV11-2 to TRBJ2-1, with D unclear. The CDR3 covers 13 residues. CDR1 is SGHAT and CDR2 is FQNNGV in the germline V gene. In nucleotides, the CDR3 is TGTGCCTGCAGCTTAGTCCTTAGCCTGGTGCAGTTCTTC. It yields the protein CACSLVLSLVQFF.

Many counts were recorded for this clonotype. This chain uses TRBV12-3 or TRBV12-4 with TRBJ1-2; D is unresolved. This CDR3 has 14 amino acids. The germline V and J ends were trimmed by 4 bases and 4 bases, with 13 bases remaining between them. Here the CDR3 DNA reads TGTGCCAGCAGTTACTCAGAGGCCGGCTATGGCTACACCTTC. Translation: CASSYSEAGYGYTF.

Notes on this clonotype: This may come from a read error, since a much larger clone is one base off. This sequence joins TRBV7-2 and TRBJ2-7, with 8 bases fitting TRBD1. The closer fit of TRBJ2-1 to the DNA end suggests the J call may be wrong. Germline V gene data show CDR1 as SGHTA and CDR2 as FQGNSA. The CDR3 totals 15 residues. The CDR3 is CASSLALDRANEQFF. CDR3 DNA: TGTGCCAGCAGCTTAGCCCTGGACAGGGCCAACGAGCAGTTCTTC.

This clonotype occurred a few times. The DNA for the CDR3 is TGTGCCAGCAGCCAGAAAGCGGGGGGCGGGTATGGCTACACCTTC. It codes for CASSQKAGGGYGYTF. The chain is built from TRBV3-1 and TRBJ1-2, with D maybe TRBD1 (6 bases). The CDR3 has 15 residues. With 3 bases removed from V and 5 bases from J, the gap between germline ends came to 16 bases. Germline values: CDR1 LGHDT, CDR2 YNNKEL (reference sequence).

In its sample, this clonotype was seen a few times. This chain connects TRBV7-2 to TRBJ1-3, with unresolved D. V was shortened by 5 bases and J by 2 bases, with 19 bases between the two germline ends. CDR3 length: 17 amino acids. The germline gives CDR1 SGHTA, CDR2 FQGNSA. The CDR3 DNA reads TGTGCCAGCAGCCTGGGTTCTTGGTCAGGCCCTGGAAACACCATATATTTT. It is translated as CASSLGSWSGPGNTIYF.

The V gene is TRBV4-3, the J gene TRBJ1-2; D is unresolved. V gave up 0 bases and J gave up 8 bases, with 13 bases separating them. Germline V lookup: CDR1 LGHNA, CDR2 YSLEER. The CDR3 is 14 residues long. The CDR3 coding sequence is TGCGCCAGCAGCCAAGATAACGGAGTGAGGGGCTACACCTTC. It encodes CASSQDNGVRGYTF.

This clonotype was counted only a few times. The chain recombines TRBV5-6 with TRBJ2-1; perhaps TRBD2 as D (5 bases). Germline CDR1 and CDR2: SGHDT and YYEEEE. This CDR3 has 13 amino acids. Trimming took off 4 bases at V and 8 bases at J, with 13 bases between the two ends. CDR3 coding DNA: TGTGCCAGCAGCCGCTCGGGTAGCGATGAGCAGTTCTTC. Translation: CASSRSGSDEQFF.

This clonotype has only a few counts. CDR3 protein: CASNAGQGKWQPQHF. In DNA form, the CDR3 reads TGTGCCAGCAATGCGGGACAGGGGAAATGGCAGCCCCAGCATTTT. The gene calls are TRBV12-3 or TRBV12-4 and TRBJ1-5; 10 bases line up with TRBD1. This CDR3 has 15 amino acids. Trimming removed 7 bases from V and 7 bases from J; junction bases left unmatched: 10.

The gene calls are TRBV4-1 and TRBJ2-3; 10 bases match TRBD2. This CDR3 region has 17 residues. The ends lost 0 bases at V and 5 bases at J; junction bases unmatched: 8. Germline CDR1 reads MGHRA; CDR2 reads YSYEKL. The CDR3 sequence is CASSQDGSGGNQDTQYF. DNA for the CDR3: TGCGCCAGCAGCCAAGACGGTAGCGGGGGGAATCAAGATACGCAGTATTTT.